This TCR beta chain came from a study of T cell repertoires in cytomegalovirus infection. Study-wide context: Signatures in public TCR beta sequences pointed to both CMV infection and matching HLA type.

The germline CDR1 and CDR2 sequences are KGHDR and SFDVKD. CDR3 length: 16 residues. Deletions cut 4 bases from V and 3 bases from J, with 15 bases between. TCRdb analysed the reads with MiXCR anew, one entry per CDR3 protein. The sample includes some 440,000 distinct CDR3 sequences, about 33% of them seen just once. Note on this clonotype: Its matching antigen is unknown.

Notes on the study in general: Totalled public TCR beta family frequency picked out people who carried CMV plus the relevant HLA. HLA-C-restricted CMV-specific TCR beta clonotypes prevailed in the ex vivo response.

V usage is TRBV24-1 and J usage is TRBJ2-1; the D gene is possibly TRBD2 (6 bases). Sequencing was carried out using PBMCs. The TCR sequence derives from a human donor in good health (CMV status not recorded). Some clones in this sample may be carry-over from other donors' samples. Written as DNA, the CDR3 is TGTGCCACCAGTGACCAGACTAGTTTTGACTACAATGAGCAGTTCTTC. Amino acid sequence: CATSDQTSFDYNEQFF.